This T cell receptor (beta chain) was sequenced during a study of regulatory dendritic cells for organ transplantation. Overall study findings and caveats: Mature dendritic cells appeared to drive more memory CD8+ clonal expansion than regulatory ones.

Produced via immunoSEQ multiplex PCR; TCRdb's table is partial and in-frame only. The data hold 20,000 or so clones, with less than 85% observed a single time. Note on this clone: Its antigen is unknown.

CFSE-labeled sorted T cells met regulatory or mature dendritic cells for 5 to 6 days. FACS sorted CD4+ or CD8+ T cells into CD45RA+ naive and CD45RO+ memory. Germline V gene data show CDR1 as MGHRA and CDR2 as YSYEKL. This CDR3 contains 16 residues. V shed 1 base and J 4 bases; nucleotides not matched to a gene: 6. The source material was memory CD4+ T cells from blood cultured with regulatory dendritic cells. Subset indicated: CD45RO+ memory T cells. This sequence joins TRBV4-1 and TRBJ1-4, with 7 bases matching TRBD1. This receptor was identified in a human donor in good health. The CDR3 is CASSQVLRGFNEKLFF. CDR3 sequence (DNA): TGCGCCAGCAGCCAAGTGCTCAGGGGGTTTAATGAAAAACTGTTTTTT.